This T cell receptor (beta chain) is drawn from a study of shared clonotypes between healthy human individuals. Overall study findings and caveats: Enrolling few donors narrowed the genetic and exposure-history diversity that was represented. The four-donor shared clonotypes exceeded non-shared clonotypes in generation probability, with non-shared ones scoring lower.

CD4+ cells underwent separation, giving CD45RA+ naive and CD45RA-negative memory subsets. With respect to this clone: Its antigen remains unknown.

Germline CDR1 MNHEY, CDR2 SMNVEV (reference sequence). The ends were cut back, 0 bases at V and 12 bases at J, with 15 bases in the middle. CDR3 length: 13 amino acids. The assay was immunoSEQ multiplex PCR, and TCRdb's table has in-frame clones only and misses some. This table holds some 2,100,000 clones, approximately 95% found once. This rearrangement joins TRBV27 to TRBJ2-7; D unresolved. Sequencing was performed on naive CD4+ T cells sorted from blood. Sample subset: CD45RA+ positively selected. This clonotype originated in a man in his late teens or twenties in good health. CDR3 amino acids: CASSLSPHLERYF. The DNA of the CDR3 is TGTGCCAGCAGTTTATCTCCCCATTTGGAGAGGTACTTC.